A single sample is the source of the 20 T cell receptor beta chains below, sequenced in a study of cytomegalovirus exposure and HLA in healthy donors. The PCR was carried out with 60 Vbeta primers and 13 Jbeta primers. Produced via immunoSEQ multiplex PCR; TCRdb's table is partial and in-frame only. Of roughly 99,000 clones detected, 60% to 75% appear once; the ten largest clones hold around 7.8%. The sequenced material came from PBMCs. These receptors were taken from a young man in good health and CMV-seronegative.

V is TRBV15 and J is TRBJ2-7; D is perhaps TRBD1 (6 bases). This CDR3 comprises 14 residues. The V gene lost 1 base and the J gene lost 3 bases, with 10 bases spanning the gap. Germline V gene data show CDR1 as LNHNV and CDR2 as YYDKDF (reference sequence). The CDR3: CATSRAPGDYEQYF. CDR3 DNA: TGTGCCACCAGCAGAGCCCCAGGGGACTACGAGCAGTACTTC.

The chain couples TRBV19 to TRBJ1-2; D is ambiguous. The V end lost 6 bases, the J end lost 1 base, and 12 bases lay between the germline ends. This CDR3 spans 14 amino acids. Looked up from germline, CDR1 is LNHDA and CDR2 is SQIVND (reference sequence). The DNA for the CDR3 is TGTGCCAGTAGCCGGAGGACGTTTAACTATGGCTACACCTTC. This codes for CASSRRTFNYGYTF.

The chain couples TRBV12-5 to TRBJ2-7; the match to TRBD2 covers 8 bases. Germline CDR1 and CDR2: LGHNT and FRNRAP. Trimming removed 1 base from V and 11 bases from J; junction bases left unmatched: 7. The CDR3 loop spans 13 amino acids. CDR3 coding DNA: TGTGCTAGTGGTTTGGCCCTCGCGGGGGGAAAGTACTTC. Encoded protein: CASGLALAGGKYF.

The chain has TRBV30 and TRBJ2-5, with D perhaps matching TRBD1 (6 bases). CDR3 length: 13 amino acids. Germline V lookup: CDR1 GTSNPN, CDR2 SVGIG (reference sequence). V lost 5 bases and J lost 1, with 11 bases in between. The CDR3 sequence: CAWQTGIQETQYF. The CDR3 DNA follows: TGTGCCTGGCAGACAGGTATCCAAGAGACCCAGTACTTC.

Worth noting for this clone: Only one base separates this from a far larger clonotype, so it likely reflects a read error. This chain connects TRBV5-6 to TRBJ2-1; a possible D gene is TRBD1 (5 bases). Trimming pared 3 bases from V and 10 bases from J, leaving 14 bases between. This CDR3 contains 13 residues. In germline, CDR1 is SGHDT, CDR2 YYEEEE. CDR3 region: CASSSGREREQFF. Written as DNA, the CDR3 is TGTGCCAGCAGCTCGGGCAGGGAACGAGAGCAGTTCTTC.

The V gene is TRBV18, the J gene TRBJ2-7; possible D gene TRBD1, 6 bases. CDR1 and CDR2 from the germline V gene are KGHSH and LQKENI. V dropped 0 bases and J dropped 7 bases, with 10 bases sitting between them. CDR3 length: 13 residues. CDR3 loop: CASSPPQGQEQYF. In nucleotides, the CDR3 is TGTGCCAGCTCACCACCCCAGGGGCAAGAGCAGTACTTC.

The J gene is TRBJ2-3, the V gene TRBV5-5, with 10 bases lining up with TRBD2. With 0 bases clipped from V and 4 bases from J, the junction kept 5 bases outside the gene matches. The germline gives CDR1 SGHKS, CDR2 YYEKEE (reference sequence). The CDR3 loop spans 16 amino acids. DNA for the CDR3: TGTGCCAGCAGCTTGGCCGTAGCGGGAGGCGCAGATACGCAGTATTTT. Translating gives CASSLAVAGGADTQYF.

The rearrangement joins TRBV28 to TRBJ1-2, with D perhaps matching TRBD1 (5 bases). The V and J ends lost 2 bases and 7 bases respectively, with 8 bases between them. This CDR3 region has 12 residues. CDR1 is MDHEN and CDR2 is SYDVKM in the germline V gene. CDR3 sequence: CASSLIRAGYTF. In nucleotides, the CDR3 is TGTGCCAGCAGTTTAATCAGGGCTGGCTACACCTTC.

This clone was counted between two and nine times. This sequence joins TRBV4-1 and TRBJ2-1, with TRBD2 matching over 8 bases. The CDR3 extends over 16 amino acids. V gave up 1 base and J gave up 3 bases; unmatched junction bases: 5. Per the germline V gene, CDR1 is MGHRA and CDR2 is YSYEKL. CDR3 loop: CASSQARLAIYNEQFF. The DNA of the CDR3 is TGCGCCAGCAGCCAAGCCAGACTAGCGATCTACAATGAGCAGTTCTTC.

The chain carries TRBV14 and TRBJ1-1; weak D call: TRBD1 (6 bases). The germline CDR1 and CDR2 sequences are SGHDN and FVKESK. CDR3 length: 13 amino acids. The germline V and J ends were trimmed by 1 base and 6 bases, with 9 bases remaining between them. CDR3 bases: TGTGCCAGCAGCCAAGTACAGGGCTCTGAAGCTTTCTTT. Residues: CASSQVQGSEAFF.

The table lists this clone with a few counts. The chain joins TRBV6-6 to TRBJ2-5; TRBD1 is a possible D gene (6 bases). The germline V gene has CDR1 MNHNY and CDR2 SVGAGI (reference sequence). The CDR3 sequence is 16 residues long. V was clipped by 7 bases and J by 2 bases, with 20 bases between them. In nucleotides, the CDR3 is TGTGCCAGCAACAGATTTAGGGCAGGGGAGCAAGAGACCCAGTACTTC. Translating it yields CASNRFRAGEQETQYF.

The rearrangement links TRBV9 to TRBJ2-5; 14 bases fit TRBD2. Germline V gene lookup returns CDR1 SGDLS and CDR2 YYNGEE. The CDR3 is made up of 17 amino acids. V lost 2 bases and J lost 1; bases outside the gene matches: 4. CDR3 DNA: TGTGCCAGCAGCGTTGGACTAGCGGGGGGTGTCCAAGAGACCCAGTACTTC. Protein sequence: CASSVGLAGGVQETQYF.

The chain links TRBV7-9 to TRBJ2-5, with D possibly being TRBD2 (5 bases). This CDR3 is built from 13 residues. Deletions cut 6 bases from V and 5 bases from J, with 13 bases between. CDR1 is SEHNR, CDR2 FQNEAQ, per germline (reference sequence). CDR3 sequence (DNA): TGTGCCAGCAGAGTAGCGTTGAGGGAGACCCAGTACTTC. This codes for CASRVALRETQYF.

This clone occurred a few times. This rearrangement joins TRBV14 to TRBJ2-7; maybe TRBD1 (6 bases). This CDR3 region has 16 residues. V lost 0 bases, J lost 4 bases, and 16 bases lay in between. Per germline, CDR1 SGHDN and CDR2 FVKESK. Written as DNA, the CDR3 is TGTGCCAGCAGCCAAGAGATCTCGGGACACAAATACGAGCAGTACTTC. Translated: CASSQEISGHKYEQYF.

This clone was seen a handful of times. V is TRBV28 and J is TRBJ2-1; 14 nucleotides line up with TRBD2. Germline CDR1 is MDHEN and CDR2 is SYDVKM. After removal of 6 bases from V and 2 bases from J, the junction contained 9 bases not matched to a gene. This CDR3 region has 18 residues. CDR3 sequence: CASRPGTSGSVAYNEQFF. CDR3 nucleotide sequence: TGTGCCAGCAGGCCCGGGACTAGCGGGAGTGTCGCCTACAATGAGCAGTTCTTC.

The chain recombines TRBV6-1 with TRBJ2-2, with D possibly being TRBD1 (5 bases). This CDR3 is built from 16 residues. Germline V lookup: CDR1 MNHNS, CDR2 SASEGT. Trimming stripped 2 bases from V and 5 bases from J, with 15 bases between. The CDR3 coding sequence is TGTGCCAGCAGTGAATTGTCAGGGATGCGAACCGGGGAGCTGTTTTTT. It specifies CASSELSGMRTGELFF.

This clone has a handful of counts. The J gene is TRBJ1-1, the V gene TRBV6-5; unclear D gene. CDR3 length: 13 amino acids. V was clipped by 4 bases and J by 5 bases, with 11 bases between them. Germline CDR1 and CDR2: MNHEY and SVGAGI. The CDR3 protein is CASSFQARTEAFF. The CDR3 DNA reads as TGTGCCAGCAGTTTCCAAGCGCGGACTGAAGCTTTCTTT.

J is TRBJ2-3 and V is TRBV7-6, with 8 bases matching TRBD2. Unmatched junction bases numbered 9, after V lost 1 base and J lost 6 bases. CDR1 SGHVS and CDR2 FNYEAQ come from the germline V gene. The length of the CDR3 is 16 residues. The CDR3 region is CASSLGPAGAIDTQYF. CDR3 nucleotides: TGTGCCAGCAGCTTAGGTCCAGCGGGGGCGATTGATACGCAGTATTTT.

This clone was recorded a few times. This rearrangement joins TRBV5-1 to TRBJ2-7, with 8 bases lining up with TRBD1. This CDR3 has 15 amino acids. The germline V gene has CDR1 SGHRS and CDR2 YFSETQ. J was trimmed by 2 bases and V by 4 bases; bases with no gene match: 8. The CDR3: CASSPQGARAYEQYF. CDR3 nucleotides: TGCGCCAGCAGCCCCCAGGGGGCAAGAGCCTACGAGCAGTACTTC.

This clone was seen a single time. This CDR3 is CATKTGDTQYF. As DNA, the CDR3 is TGTGCCACTAAGACGGGAGATACGCAGTATTTT. The rearrangement uses TRBV15 and TRBJ2-3; no reliable D call. Trimming stripped 9 bases from V and 5 bases from J, with 9 bases between. The germline V gene has CDR1 LNHNV and CDR2 YYDKDF (reference sequence). This CDR3 is built from 11 residues.